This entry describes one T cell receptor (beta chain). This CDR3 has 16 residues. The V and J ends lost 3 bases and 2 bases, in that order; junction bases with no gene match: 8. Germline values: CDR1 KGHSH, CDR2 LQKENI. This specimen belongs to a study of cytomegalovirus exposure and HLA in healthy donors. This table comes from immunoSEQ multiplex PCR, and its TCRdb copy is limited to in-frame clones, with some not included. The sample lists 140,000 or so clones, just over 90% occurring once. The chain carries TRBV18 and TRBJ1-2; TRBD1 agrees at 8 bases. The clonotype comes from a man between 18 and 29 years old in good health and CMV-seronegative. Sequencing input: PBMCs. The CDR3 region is CASSPVGTGINYGYTF. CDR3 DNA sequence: TGTGCCAGCTCACCCGTAGGGACAGGAATCAACTATGGCTACACCTTC.